This T cell receptor (beta chain) was sequenced for a study of blood T cell repertoires in COVID-19. Clones were sequenced by immunoSEQ multiplex PCR, and TCRdb holds only the in-frame ones, with some missing. The data hold 300,000 or so clones, with roughly 84% observed a single time. This clone has just a few counts. V lost 4 bases and J lost 7, with 11 bases in between. The CDR3 is made up of 13 amino acids. Germline CDR1 and CDR2: ENHRY and SYGVKD. The chain combines TRBV10-3 with TRBJ2-1; D gene uncertain. This TCR was sampled from a man aged 50 to 60 with active or convalescent COVID-19. Input material: peripheral blood. The CDR3 DNA sequence: TGTGCCATCAGTGTCAACAACGATAATGAGCAGTTCTTC. It specifies CAISVNNDNEQFF.